These T cell receptor beta chains were read from a single sample in a study of T cell responses to AZD1222 COVID-19 vaccine. Sequencing was performed with immunoSEQ multiplex PCR; in TCRdb, only in-frame clones are kept and a portion is missing. The table shows about 95,000 clones, with about 88% occurring only once. The sequenced sample was peripheral blood, obtained on day 0 of AZD1222 vaccination. The receptors originated from an adult in good health. The CDR3 runs from the conserved cysteine through the conserved F or W. Part of the rows lack a size; the others show once, few, many or a class for expanded clones.

v_call clone_size cdr3_aa
TRBV19 - CASSMMGQGGQPQHF
TRBV30 - CAWSVMPQSNTEAFF
TRBV9 - CASSVEGAGNTIYF
TRBV11-2 - CASSSPTVSYEQYF
TRBV4-1 many CASSQGVGGGWQETQYF
TRBV11-2 - CASSLDRGVGEQYF
TRBV28 - CAIRYSTNYGYTF
TRBV4-1 few CASSPPHGEKLFF
TRBV5-1 - CASSPGLGGITQYF
TRBV27 - CASSLLGGQDNSPLHF
TRBV19 - CASSNSYRGYEQYF